Sequencing of this T cell receptor (beta chain) was carried out in a study of OX40 agonist ivuxolimab in advanced cancers. About the research overall: Patients received the agonistic anti-OX40 (CD134) antibody ivuxolimab. Ivuxolimab was delivered to patients intravenously every 2 weeks at doses spanning 0.01 to 10 mg/kg.

Study-level results: Near-lowest levels of clonal expansion characterized partial responders at 0.1-3.0 mg/kg. CD4+ and CD8+ T cells in blood underwent clonal expansion by week 6 at 0.1 to 3.0 mg/kg.

Generated by immunoSEQ multiplex PCR, the TCRdb table keeps only in-frame clones and is missing some. Of tens of thousands of clones detected, over 70% appear once; the ten largest clones hold about 5.5%. This clone has more than one count but fewer than ten. What it recognizes is unknown. The TCR comes from an adult with an advanced solid tumor such as melanoma, head and neck, liver or kidney cancer. Sequenced material: CD4+ or CD8+ T cells sorted from blood, taken in a trial of the OX40 agonist ivuxolimab.

The CDR3 sequence: CASSLVLSYTF. The CDR3 DNA sequence: TGTGCCAGCAGCTTAGTATTATCCTACACCTTC. The gene calls are TRBV7-9 and TRBJ1-2; D is unresolved. The V gene's germline CDR1 is SEHNR and CDR2 FQNEAQ (reference sequence). Trimming removed 1 base from V and 10 bases from J, with 7 bases in between. The CDR3 runs to 11 residues. Looking up the rest from reference TRBV7-9 and TRBJ1-2 gives the full variable domain: DTGVSQNPRHKITKRGQNVTFRCDPISEHNRLYWYRQTLGQGPEFLTYFQNEAQLEKSRLLSDRFSAERPKGSFSTLEIQRTEQGDSAMYLCASSLVLSYTFGSGTRLTVV.